This T cell receptor (beta chain) was sequenced in a study of T cells in tuberculosis. Measured with immunoSEQ multiplex PCR; TCRdb has only the in-frame clones, and not every one. The table lists some 30,000 clones, less than 95% of them singletons. Deletions cut 3 bases from V and 2 bases from J, with 6 bases between. This CDR3 spans 13 amino acids. Germline V gene lookup returns CDR1 MGHDK and CDR2 SYGVNS. Each clinical donor contributed on average roughly 90,000 T cells from unsorted cryopreserved PBMC. This receptor was obtained from a donor between 10 and 29 years old with latent tuberculosis or without tuberculosis infection. Some clones in this sample may be carry-over from other donors' samples. Source material: PBMCs. The rearrangement uses TRBV25-1 and TRBJ2-3; no firm D call. CDR3 sequence reads: CASSEEYTDTQYF. CDR3 sequence (DNA): TGTGCCAGCAGTGAGGAGTACACAGATACGCAGTATTTT.